What follows is one T cell receptor (beta chain) and its context. cDNA synthesis used the whole RNA isolate, giving expressed TCRB sequences. Clones were sequenced by immunoSEQ multiplex PCR, and TCRdb holds only the in-frame ones, with some missing. Counted here are around 500,000 clones, roughly 11% occurring once; the ten biggest clones make up more than 0.045%. The record originates from a study of beta chain features in type 1 diabetes. The V segment lost 0 bases and the J segment 2 bases; nucleotides outside the gene matches: 10. CDR1 is LGHNA and CDR2 is YSLEER in the germline V gene. The CDR3 sequence is 17 residues long.

The chain combines TRBV4-3 with TRBJ2-7; 7 bases are shared with TRBD1. The sequence was collected from a woman younger than 30 in good health. Material for sequencing was naive CD4+ T cells from blood. CDR3 sequence (DNA): TGCGCCAGCAGCCAAGATATGTCATGGACAGGAGCCTACGAGCAGTACTTC. This encodes CASSQDMSWTGAYEQYF.